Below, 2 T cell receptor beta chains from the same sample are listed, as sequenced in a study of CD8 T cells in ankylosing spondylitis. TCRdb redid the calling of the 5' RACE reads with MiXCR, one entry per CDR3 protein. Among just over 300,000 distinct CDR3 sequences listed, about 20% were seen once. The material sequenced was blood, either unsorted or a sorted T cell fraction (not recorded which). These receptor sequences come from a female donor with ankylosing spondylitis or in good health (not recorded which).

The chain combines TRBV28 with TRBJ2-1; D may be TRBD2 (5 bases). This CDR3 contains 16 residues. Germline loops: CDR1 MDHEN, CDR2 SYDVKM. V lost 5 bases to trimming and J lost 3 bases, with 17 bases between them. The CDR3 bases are TGTGCCAGCAGTGCACTAGGGAACCAGTTCTACAATGAGCAGTTCTTC. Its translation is CASSALGNQFYNEQFF.

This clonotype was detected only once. The CDR3 is CASSRGTSYEQYF. CDR3 DNA sequence: TGTGCCAGCTCCCGCGGGACTTCTTACGAGCAGTACTTC. The chain uses TRBV18 and TRBJ2-7; a weak D match, TRBD2 (6 bases). The V gene lost 6 bases and the J gene lost 4 bases, with 13 bases spanning the gap. This CDR3 has 13 amino acids. In germline, CDR1 is KGHSH, CDR2 LQKENI.